The rows below give T cell receptor beta chains drawn from one sample of a study of blood T cell repertoires in COVID-19. Method: immunoSEQ multiplex PCR; TCRdb's copy keeps in-frame clones and lacks some. Of 350,000 or so clones detected, roughly 90% appear once; the ten largest clones hold approximately 1%. Sequences were obtained from PBMCs or T cells enriched from blood (not recorded which). Source of these receptors: a woman aged 25-40 years who had been exposed to COVID-19. CDR3s include the opening cysteine and the closing phenylalanine or tryptophan. The D gene is left open where the match is weak. Part of the rows lack a size; the others show once, few, many or a class for expanded clones.

cdr3_aa: CASSPGGPNEQFF
cdr3_nt: TGTGCCAGCAGCCCAGGGGGCCCCAATGAGCAGTTCTTC
clone_size: once
d_call: TRBD1
cdr3_length: 13
j_call: TRBJ2-1
v_call: TRBV7-8

cdr3_aa: CASSQPTGVNTEAFF
cdr3_nt: TGTGCCAGCAGCCAGCCGACAGGGGTGAACACTGAAGCTTTCTTT
clone_size: .
d_call: TRBD1
cdr3_length: 15
j_call: TRBJ1-1
v_call: TRBV27

cdr3_aa: CAISGGTENYGYTF
cdr3_nt: TGTGCCATCAGTGGAGGGACAGAAAACTATGGCTACACCTTC
clone_size: .
d_call: TRBD1
cdr3_length: 14
j_call: TRBJ1-2
v_call: TRBV10-3

cdr3_aa: CASSAGTGGSPLHF
cdr3_nt: TGTGCCAGCAGCGCGGGGACAGGCGGTTCACCCCTCCACTTT
clone_size: .
d_call: TRBD1
cdr3_length: 14
j_call: TRBJ1-6
v_call: TRBV9

cdr3_aa: CASSLEGQGGTDTQYF
cdr3_nt: TGTGCCAGCAGCTTAGAGGGACAGGGAGGCACAGATACGCAGTATTTT
clone_size: .
d_call: TRBD1
cdr3_length: 16
j_call: TRBJ2-3
v_call: TRBV7-6

cdr3_aa: CSARLRGEAFF
cdr3_nt: TGCAGTGCACGCCTAAGGGGTGAAGCTTTCTTT
clone_size: few
d_call: .
cdr3_length: 11
j_call: TRBJ1-1
v_call: TRBV20-1

cdr3_aa: CASSGQNTDTQYF
cdr3_nt: TGTGCCAGCAGCGGACAGAACACAGATACGCAGTATTTT
clone_size: .
d_call: .
cdr3_length: 13
j_call: TRBJ2-3
v_call: TRBV7-7

cdr3_aa: CASSLDMQPQHF
cdr3_nt: TGTGCCAGCAGCTTAGATATGCAGCCCCAGCATTTT
clone_size: .
d_call: .
cdr3_length: 12
j_call: TRBJ1-5
v_call: TRBV7-9

cdr3_aa: CASSLVGSLKETQYF
cdr3_nt: TGCGCCAGCAGCTTGGTAGGGAGTTTGAAGGAGACCCAGTACTTC
clone_size: .
d_call: .
cdr3_length: 15
j_call: TRBJ2-5
v_call: TRBV5-1

cdr3_aa: CAPNTGTLNTGELFF
cdr3_nt: TGTGCCCCTAACACCGGGACACTGAACACCGGGGAGCTGTTTTTT
clone_size: .
d_call: .
cdr3_length: 15
j_call: TRBJ2-2
v_call: TRBV15